The 27 T cell receptor beta chains below all came from one sample that was sequenced in a study of blood T cell repertoires in COVID-19. Profiled with immunoSEQ multiplex PCR; TCRdb holds only in-frame clones, not every one. The sample consists of about 150,000 clones, roughly nine tenths of them appearing once. Material for sequencing was peripheral blood. The origin of the receptors is a woman between 70 and 85 years old with acute or convalescent COVID-19.

The chain employs TRBV5-5 and TRBJ1-6; 8 nucleotides line up with TRBD1. Trimming at V came to 4 bases and at J to 5 bases, leaving 8 bases not matched to a gene. CDR1 and CDR2 from the germline V gene are SGHKS and YYEKEE (reference sequence). CDR3 length: 16 residues. The CDR3 DNA reads TGTGCCAGCAGCCAAAGACAGGGGAATGATAATTCACCCCTCCACTTT. The encoded protein is CASSQRQGNDNSPLHF.

The rearrangement joins TRBV6-6 to TRBJ2-5; the D is unclear. CDR1 MNHNY and CDR2 SVGAGI come from the germline V gene (reference sequence). V was shortened by 8 bases and J by 5 bases, with 12 bases between the two germline ends. This CDR3 is built from 12 residues. This CDR3 is CASSPGLETQYF. The DNA for the CDR3 is TGTGCCAGCTCGCCAGGCCTGGAGACCCAGTACTTC.

The V gene is TRBV9, the J gene TRBJ1-2; maybe TRBD1 (6 bases). Trimming took off 4 bases at V and 2 bases at J, with 15 bases between the two ends. Germline loops: CDR1 SGDLS, CDR2 YYNGEE. The CDR3 covers 15 residues. CDR3: CASSSPSGGNYGYTF. DNA of the CDR3: TGTGCCAGCAGCTCTCCATCGGGGGGCAACTATGGCTACACCTTC.

The V call is TRBV7-9, the J call TRBJ1-3; the match to TRBD1 covers 8 bases. The CDR3 consists of 16 residues. Germline V gene sequence: CDR1 SEHNR, CDR2 FQNEAQ (reference sequence). Trimming removed 1 base from V and 0 bases from J; junction bases left unmatched: 2. The CDR3 DNA follows: TGTGCCAGCAGCTTAGGACAGGGGAGCTCTGGAAACACCATATATTTT. Its translation: CASSLGQGSSGNTIYF.

J is TRBJ1-5 and V is TRBV19; no reliable D call. CDR3 length: 14 residues. Trimming shortened V by 10 bases and J by 2 bases, and 15 bases separated the two germline ends. CDR1 and CDR2 from the germline V gene are LNHDA and SQIVND (reference sequence). The CDR3 is CATSPLQGNQPQHF. The CDR3 DNA reads TGTGCCACCTCCCCCCTCCAGGGCAATCAGCCCCAGCATTTT. The full variable domain, completed using reference TRBV19 and TRBJ1-5, is DGGITQSPKYLFRKEGQNVTLSCEQNLNHDAMYWYRQDPGQGLRLIYYSQIVNDFQKGDIAEGYSVSREKKESFPLTVTSAQKNPTAFYLCATSPLQGNQPQHFGDGTRLSIL.

J is TRBJ2-1 and V is TRBV13; D perhaps matches TRBD2 (6 bases). This CDR3 is 13 amino acids long. The V end was cut by 5 bases, the J end by 3 bases, with 8 bases between. Germline-derived CDR1 and CDR2 are PRHDT and FYEKMQ (reference sequence). The CDR3 protein is CASSPRGYNEQFF. In nucleotides, the CDR3 is TGTGCCAGCAGCCCGCGGGGCTACAATGAGCAGTTCTTC.

The gene calls are TRBV7-2 and TRBJ2-2, with TRBD1 identical over 7 bases. CDR1 and CDR2 from the germline V gene are SGHTA and FQGNSA. The CDR3 has 17 residues. V lost 4 bases and J lost 5; bases outside the gene matches: 13. The CDR3 sequence is CASSSKRAGGVTGELFF. DNA for the CDR3: TGTGCCAGCAGCTCCAAACGCGCAGGGGGAGTTACCGGGGAGCTGTTTTTT. The whole variable domain, filled in from reference TRBV7-2 and TRBJ2-2, reads GAGVSQSPSNKVTEKGKDVELRCDPISGHTALYWYRQSLGQGLEFLIYFQGNSAPDKSGLPSDRFSAERTGGSVSTLTIQRTQQEDSAVYLCASSSKRAGGVTGELFFGEGSRLTVL.

The rearrangement joins TRBV5-1 to TRBJ2-1; TRBD2 matches 12 bases. CDR1 SGHRS and CDR2 YFSETQ come from the germline V gene. With V trimmed by 4 bases and J by 4 bases, 18 bases remained unmatched. CDR3 size: 20 residues. CDR3 DNA: TGCGCCAGCAGCCTGTACCCCTCTAGCGGGGGGGAATCCGTATACAATGAGCAGTTCTTC. Protein: CASSLYPSSGGESVYNEQFF.

The V and J genes are TRBV2 and TRBJ1-6; perhaps TRBD1 as D (5 bases). The V end lost 4 bases, the J end lost 10 bases, and 14 bases lay between the germline ends. The V gene's germline CDR1 is SNHLY and CDR2 FYNNEI. The CDR3 length is 14 residues. CDR3 amino acids: CASSVEGLRSPLHF. The DNA for the CDR3 is TGTGCCAGCAGTGTGGAGGGGTTGAGGTCACCCCTCCACTTT.

The J gene is TRBJ1-2, the V gene TRBV5-4; 7 bases are shared with TRBD1. The CDR3 spans 14 residues. Germline V gene data show CDR1 as SGHNT and CDR2 as YYREEE (reference sequence). The V segment lost 4 bases and the J segment 4 bases; nucleotides outside the gene matches: 7. This chain's CDR3 is CASSHDRDGYGYTF. The DNA for the CDR3 is TGTGCCAGCAGCCATGACAGGGACGGCTATGGCTACACCTTC.

This clone was seen a single time. This chain connects TRBV28 to TRBJ1-1; D possibly corresponds to TRBD1 (6 bases). Trimming stripped 1 base from V and 0 bases from J, with 9 bases between. The CDR3 is made up of 15 amino acids. Germline-derived CDR1 and CDR2 are MDHEN and SYDVKM. For the CDR3, the DNA is TGTGCCAGCAGTTTATTCAGGGGCTTGAACACTGAAGCTTTCTTT. It is translated as CASSLFRGLNTEAFF.

The CDR3 is CASSQAQGVGTYEQYF. The DNA for the CDR3 is TGCGCCAGCAGCCAGGCACAGGGAGTTGGGACCTACGAGCAGTACTTC. The chain has TRBV4-3 and TRBJ2-7; TRBD1 is a possible D gene (6 bases). Trimming pared 3 bases from V and 2 bases from J, leaving 17 bases between. Germline assignment: CDR1 LGHNA and CDR2 YSLEER. The CDR3 covers 16 residues.

V is TRBV9 and J is TRBJ2-2; no definite D call. The germline V gene encodes CDR1 SGDLS and CDR2 YYNGEE. The CDR3 runs 15 residues. Between the trimmed V and J ends, which lost 0 bases and 3 bases, there was a span of 9 bases. The CDR3 DNA follows: TGTGCCAGCAGCGTAGATAGCCGAGACACCGGGGAGCTGTTTTTT. Translating gives CASSVDSRDTGELFF.

The V gene is TRBV4-2, the J gene TRBJ2-3; 9 bases match TRBD2. Germline CDR1 LGHNA, CDR2 YNFKEQ. The CDR3 is 17 residues long. The J segment lost 3 bases and the V segment lost 0 bases, leaving 7 bases of the junction unmatched. The CDR3, as DNA: TGTGCCAGCAGCCAAGATGGAGCGGGGGGAGGGACAGATACGCAGTATTTT. It codes for CASSQDGAGGGTDTQYF.

V gene TRBV23-1 combines with J gene TRBJ1-4; no clear D gene. TRBV23-1 is reported as an ORF; its role is uncertain. The CDR3 is made up of 16 amino acids. Trimming pared 0 bases from V and 7 bases from J, leaving 15 bases between. CDR3 loop: CASSQSRLRPREKLFF. The CDR3 DNA follows: TGCGCCAGCAGTCAATCGAGACTCAGACCCCGTGAAAAACTGTTTTTT.

The J gene is TRBJ1-2, the V gene TRBV28; D gene unclear. This CDR3 contains 12 residues. V dropped 7 bases and J dropped 8 bases, with 14 bases sitting between them. Germline V gene data show CDR1 as MDHEN and CDR2 as SYDVKM. The CDR3 is CASNQTPGGYTF. DNA of the CDR3: TGTGCCAGCAATCAAACTCCGGGGGGCTACACCTTC.

This chain joins TRBV12-3 or TRBV12-4 and TRBJ1-1; maybe TRBD1 (6 bases). V was clipped by 7 bases and J by 11 bases, with 20 bases between them. CDR3 size: 13 residues. CDR3 residues: CASIMTGSLDAFF. The DNA for the CDR3 is TGTGCCAGCATTATGACAGGATCTTTAGACGCTTTCTTT.

This chain uses TRBV6-5 with TRBJ1-5; 10 bases agree with TRBD1. This CDR3 is 15 amino acids long. V shed 5 bases and J 6 bases; nucleotides not matched to a gene: 7. Germline V CDR1 and CDR2: MNHEY, SVGAGI. DNA of the CDR3: TGTGCCAGCAGTATCACGGGGACAGGGGTTCAGCCCCAGCATTTT. This translates into CASSITGTGVQPQHF.

The chain combines TRBV27 with TRBJ2-1, with 11 bases lining up with TRBD2. From germline, CDR1 is MNHEY and CDR2 SMNVEV (reference sequence). This CDR3 contains 22 residues. V dropped 2 bases and J dropped 7; count of bases not matched to a gene: 25. The CDR3 sequence: CASSLRAWGVLAGGPIRNEQFF. DNA for the CDR3: TGTGCCAGCAGTTTAAGGGCATGGGGAGTCCTAGCGGGGGGACCTATACGGAATGAGCAGTTCTTC.

The chain joins TRBV11-1 to TRBJ1-4; TRBD1 matches at 7 bases. The CDR3 totals 13 residues. Losses at the gene ends were 5 bases for V and 8 bases for J; bases not matched to a gene: 5. The germline V gene has CDR1 SGHAT and CDR2 FQDESV (reference sequence). CDR3: CASSDRDREKLFF. The CDR3, as DNA: TGTGCCAGCAGCGACAGGGATCGGGAAAAACTGTTTTTT.

The V gene is TRBV28, the J gene TRBJ1-1; TRBD1 aligns across 10 bases. Germline lookup yields CDR1 MDHEN and CDR2 SYDVKM. Trimming took 5 bases from V and 11 from J; bases not matched to a gene: 20. This CDR3 spans 17 amino acids. The CDR3 sequence: CASSVTTGTGALKSAFF. The DNA of the CDR3 is TGTGCCAGCAGTGTAACAACCGGGACAGGGGCTCTCAAGTCGGCTTTCTTT.

Regarding this clone: Relative to the germline gene, one junction end is altered; a read error may explain this. The CDR3 DNA sequence: TGTGCTAGCAGCTTAGCGATCCGGGGAAAAGCCTATGGCTACACCTTC. It specifies CASSLAIRGKAYGYTF. V is TRBV7-7 and J is TRBJ1-2; no clear D gene. Germline V gives CDR1 SSHAT, CDR2 FNYEAQ (reference sequence). This CDR3 region has 16 residues.

This clone has just one count. Germline and junction disagree at one end, which may indicate a read error. This chain uses TRBV7-7 with TRBJ2-3; D ambiguous. The CDR3 is made up of 15 amino acids. The germline CDR1 and CDR2 sequences are SSHAT and FNYEAQ (reference sequence). The CDR3 region has the DNA TGTGCTAGCAGCTTATCAAGTGCGGTCACAGATACGCAGTATTTT. It is translated as CASSLSSAVTDTQYF.

The V call is TRBV19, the J call TRBJ1-1; maybe TRBD1 (5 bases). The V end was cut by 5 bases, the J end by 2 bases, with 9 bases between. CDR1 is LNHDA, CDR2 SQIVND, per germline (reference sequence). The CDR3 extends over 13 amino acids. CDR3 sequence reads: CASSSTDNTEAFF. DNA for the CDR3: TGTGCCAGTAGTTCGACAGACAACACTGAAGCTTTCTTT. Full variable domain (rest looked up from reference TRBV19 and TRBJ1-1): DGGITQSPKYLFRKEGQNVTLSCEQNLNHDAMYWYRQDPGQGLRLIYYSQIVNDFQKGDIAEGYSVSREKKESFPLTVTSAQKNPTAFYLCASSSTDNTEAFFGQGTRLTVV.

This chain links TRBV5-8 with TRBJ2-7; D is undetermined. There are 13 residues in the CDR3. Per the germline V gene, CDR1 is SGHTS and CDR2 is YDEGEE. The V gene lost 0 bases and the J gene lost 2 bases, with 6 bases spanning the gap. The CDR3 protein is CASSLVQTYEQYF. In nucleotides, the CDR3 is TGTGCCAGCAGCTTGGTACAGACCTACGAGCAGTACTTC. Variable domain in full (rest from reference TRBV5-8 and TRBJ2-7): EAGVTQSPTHLIKTRGQQATLRCSPISGHTSVYWYQQALGLGLQFLLWYDEGEERNRGNFPPRFSGRQFPNYSSELNVNALELEDSALYLCASSLVQTYEQYFGPGTRLTVT.

This clone was seen a single time. The rearrangement joins TRBV6-5 to TRBJ1-5; D possibly corresponds to TRBD1 (5 bases). This CDR3 contains 13 residues. V was shortened by 8 bases and J by 6 bases, with 14 bases between the two germline ends. CDR1 and CDR2 (germline): MNHEY, SVGAGI. In DNA form, the CDR3 reads TGTGCCAGCTGGGGAGGGGCGGTTCAGCCCCAGCATTTT. The encoded protein is CASWGGAVQPQHF.

V gene TRBV11-2 combines with J gene TRBJ2-5, with 10 bases lining up with TRBD2. CDR3 size: 16 residues. CDR1 and CDR2 (germline): SGHAT, FQNNGV. The trim removed 4 bases at V and 6 bases at J, leaving 11 bases unmatched. CDR3 nucleotide sequence: TGTGCCAGCAGCTCAACAACCGGGACTAGCGTTAAGACCCAGTACTTC. Translated, it gives CASSSTTGTSVKTQYF.